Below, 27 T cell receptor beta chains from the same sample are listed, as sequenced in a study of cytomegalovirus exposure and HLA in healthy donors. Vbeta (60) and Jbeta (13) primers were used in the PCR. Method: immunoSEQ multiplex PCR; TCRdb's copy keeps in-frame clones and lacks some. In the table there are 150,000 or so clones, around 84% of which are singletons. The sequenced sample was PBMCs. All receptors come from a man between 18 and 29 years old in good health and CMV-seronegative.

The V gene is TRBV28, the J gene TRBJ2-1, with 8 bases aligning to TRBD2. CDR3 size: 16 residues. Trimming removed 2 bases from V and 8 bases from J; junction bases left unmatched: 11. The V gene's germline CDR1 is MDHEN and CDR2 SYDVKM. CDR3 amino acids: CASSLSSGGSFHEQFF. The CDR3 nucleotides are TGTGCCAGCAGTTTAAGTTCGGGAGGGAGCTTCCATGAGCAGTTCTTC.

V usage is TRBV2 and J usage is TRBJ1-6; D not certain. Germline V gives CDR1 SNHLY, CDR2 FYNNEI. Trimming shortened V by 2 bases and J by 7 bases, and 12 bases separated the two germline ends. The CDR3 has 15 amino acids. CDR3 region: CASSEFNPGNSPLHF. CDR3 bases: TGTGCCAGCAGTGAATTTAACCCGGGGAATTCACCCCTCCACTTT.

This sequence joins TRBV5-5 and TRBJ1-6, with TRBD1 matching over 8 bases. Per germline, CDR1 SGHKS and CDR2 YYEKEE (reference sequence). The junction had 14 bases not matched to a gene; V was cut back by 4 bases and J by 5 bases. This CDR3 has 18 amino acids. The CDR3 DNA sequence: TGTGCCAGCAGCATCGTACCGCAGGGGGCAGCGAATAATTCACCCCTCCACTTT. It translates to CASSIVPQGAANNSPLHF.

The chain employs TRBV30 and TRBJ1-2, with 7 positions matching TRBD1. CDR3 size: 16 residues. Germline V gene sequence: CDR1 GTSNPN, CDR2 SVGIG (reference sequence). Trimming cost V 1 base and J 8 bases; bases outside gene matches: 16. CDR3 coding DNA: TGTGCCTGGAGTGCACGTTTGACAGGGAACAGAGGAGGCTACACCTTC. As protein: CAWSARLTGNRGGYTF.

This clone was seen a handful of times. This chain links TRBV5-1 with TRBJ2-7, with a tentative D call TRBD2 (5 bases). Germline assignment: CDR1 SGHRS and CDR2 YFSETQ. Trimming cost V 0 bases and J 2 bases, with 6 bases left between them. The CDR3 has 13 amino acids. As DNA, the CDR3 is TGCGCCAGCAGCTTGGGCGGGCCCTACGAGCAGTACTTC. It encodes CASSLGGPYEQYF.

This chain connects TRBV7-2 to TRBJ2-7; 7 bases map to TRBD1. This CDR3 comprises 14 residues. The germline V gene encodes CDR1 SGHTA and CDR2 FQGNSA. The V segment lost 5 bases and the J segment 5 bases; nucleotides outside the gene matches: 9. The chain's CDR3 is CASSDGQALHEQYF. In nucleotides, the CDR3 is TGTGCCAGCAGCGACGGACAGGCCCTCCACGAGCAGTACTTC.

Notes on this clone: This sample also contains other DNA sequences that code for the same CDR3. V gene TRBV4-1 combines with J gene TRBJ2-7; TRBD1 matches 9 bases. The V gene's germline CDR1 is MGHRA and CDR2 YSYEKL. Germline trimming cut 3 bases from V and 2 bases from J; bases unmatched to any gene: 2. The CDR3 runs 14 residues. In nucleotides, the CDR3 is TGCGCCAGCAGCCAGGGACAGGGTGCCTACGAGCAGTACTTC. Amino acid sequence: CASSQGQGAYEQYF.

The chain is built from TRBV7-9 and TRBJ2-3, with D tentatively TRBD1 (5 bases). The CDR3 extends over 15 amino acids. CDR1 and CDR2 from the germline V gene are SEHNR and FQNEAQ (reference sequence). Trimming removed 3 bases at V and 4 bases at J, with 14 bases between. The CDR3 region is CASSFLRGDADTQYF. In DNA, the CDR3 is TGTGCCAGCAGCTTTCTAAGGGGTGACGCAGATACGCAGTATTTT.

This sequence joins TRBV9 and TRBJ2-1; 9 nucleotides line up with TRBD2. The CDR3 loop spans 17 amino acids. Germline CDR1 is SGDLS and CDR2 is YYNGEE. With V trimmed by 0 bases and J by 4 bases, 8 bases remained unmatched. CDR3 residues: CASSVAQLAGLYNEQFF. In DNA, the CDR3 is TGTGCCAGCAGCGTAGCTCAGCTAGCGGGACTATACAATGAGCAGTTCTTC.

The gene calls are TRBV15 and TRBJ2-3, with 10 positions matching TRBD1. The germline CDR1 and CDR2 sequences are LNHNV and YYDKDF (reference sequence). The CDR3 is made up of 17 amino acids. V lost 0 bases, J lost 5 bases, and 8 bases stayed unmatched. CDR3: CATSRDGGTGAKDTQYF. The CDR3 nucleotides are TGTGCCACCAGCAGAGATGGGGGGACAGGGGCCAAAGATACGCAGTATTTT.

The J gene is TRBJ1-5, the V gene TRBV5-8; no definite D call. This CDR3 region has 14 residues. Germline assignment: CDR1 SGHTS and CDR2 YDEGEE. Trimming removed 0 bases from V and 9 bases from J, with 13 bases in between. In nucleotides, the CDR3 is TGTGCCAGCAGCTTGGGGCAGTCCCATCTGCCCCAGCATTTT. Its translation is CASSLGQSHLPQHF.

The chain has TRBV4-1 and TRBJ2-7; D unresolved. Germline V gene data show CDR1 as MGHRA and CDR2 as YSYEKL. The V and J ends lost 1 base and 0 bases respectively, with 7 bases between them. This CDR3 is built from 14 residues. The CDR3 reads CASSQVLGSYEQYF. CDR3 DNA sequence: TGCGCCAGCAGCCAAGTTCTAGGCTCCTACGAGCAGTACTTC.

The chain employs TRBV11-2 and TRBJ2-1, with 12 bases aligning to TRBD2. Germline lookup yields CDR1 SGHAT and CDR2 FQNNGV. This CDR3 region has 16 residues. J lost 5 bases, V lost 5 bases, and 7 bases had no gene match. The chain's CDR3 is CASSPQGLAGDNEQFF. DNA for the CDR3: TGTGCCAGCAGCCCACAGGGACTAGCGGGTGACAATGAGCAGTTCTTC.

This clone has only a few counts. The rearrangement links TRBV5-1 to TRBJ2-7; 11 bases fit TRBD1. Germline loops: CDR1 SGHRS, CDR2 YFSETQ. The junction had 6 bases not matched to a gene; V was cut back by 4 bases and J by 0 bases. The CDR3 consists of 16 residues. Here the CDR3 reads CASSPGTGGSSYEQYF. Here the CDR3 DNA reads TGCGCCAGCAGCCCTGGGACAGGGGGAAGCTCCTACGAGCAGTACTTC.

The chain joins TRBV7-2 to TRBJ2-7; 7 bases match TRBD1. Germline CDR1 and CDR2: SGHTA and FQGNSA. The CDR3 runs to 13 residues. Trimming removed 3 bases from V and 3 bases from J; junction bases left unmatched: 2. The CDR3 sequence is CASSFDRDYEQYF. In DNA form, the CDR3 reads TGTGCCAGCAGCTTCGACAGGGACTACGAGCAGTACTTC.

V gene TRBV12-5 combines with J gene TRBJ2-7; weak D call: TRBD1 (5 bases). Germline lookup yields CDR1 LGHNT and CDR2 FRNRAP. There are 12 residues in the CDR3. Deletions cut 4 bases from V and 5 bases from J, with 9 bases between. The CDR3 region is CASGWGFNEQYF. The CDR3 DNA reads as TGTGCTAGTGGTTGGGGCTTCAACGAGCAGTACTTC.

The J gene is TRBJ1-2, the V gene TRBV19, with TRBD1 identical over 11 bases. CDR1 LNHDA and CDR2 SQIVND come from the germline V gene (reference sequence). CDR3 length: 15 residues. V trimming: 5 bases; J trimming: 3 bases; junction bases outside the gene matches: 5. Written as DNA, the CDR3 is TGTGCCAGTAGTCCGGACAGGGGGCAACACTATGGCTACACCTTC. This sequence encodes CASSPDRGQHYGYTF.

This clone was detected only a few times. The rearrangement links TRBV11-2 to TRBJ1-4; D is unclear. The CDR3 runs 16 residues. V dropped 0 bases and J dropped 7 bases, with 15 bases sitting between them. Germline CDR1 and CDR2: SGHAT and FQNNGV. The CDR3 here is CASSLDEGGGSEKLFF. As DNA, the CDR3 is TGTGCCAGCAGCTTAGATGAGGGCGGCGGTAGTGAAAAACTGTTTTTT.

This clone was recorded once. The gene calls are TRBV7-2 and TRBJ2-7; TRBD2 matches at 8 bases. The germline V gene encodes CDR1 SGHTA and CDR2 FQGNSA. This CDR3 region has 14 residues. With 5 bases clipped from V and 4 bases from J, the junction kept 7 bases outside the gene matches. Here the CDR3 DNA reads TGTGCCAGCAGCCAGGGACTAGTAGGTTACGAGCAGTACTTC. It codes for CASSQGLVGYEQYF.

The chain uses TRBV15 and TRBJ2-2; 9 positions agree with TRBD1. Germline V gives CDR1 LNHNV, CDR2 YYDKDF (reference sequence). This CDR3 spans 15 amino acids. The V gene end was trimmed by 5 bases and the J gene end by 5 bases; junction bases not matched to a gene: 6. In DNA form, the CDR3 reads TGTGCCACCAGCCTCCGGGACAGGGTAACCGGGGAGCTGTTTTTT. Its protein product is CATSLRDRVTGELFF.

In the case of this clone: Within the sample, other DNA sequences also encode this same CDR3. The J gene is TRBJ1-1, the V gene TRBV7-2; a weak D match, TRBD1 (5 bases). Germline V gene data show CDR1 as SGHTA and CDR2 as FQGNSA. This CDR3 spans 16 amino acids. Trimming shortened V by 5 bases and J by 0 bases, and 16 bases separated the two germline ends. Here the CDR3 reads CASSPFQFRVNTEAFF. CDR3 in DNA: TGTGCCAGCAGCCCATTCCAATTCAGGGTGAACACTGAAGCTTTCTTT.

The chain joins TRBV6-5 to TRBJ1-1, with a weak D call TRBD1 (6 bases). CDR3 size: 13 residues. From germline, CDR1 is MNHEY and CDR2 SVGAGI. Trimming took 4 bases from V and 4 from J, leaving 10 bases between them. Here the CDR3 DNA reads TGTGCCAGCAGTTTTGACAGGATCACTGAAGCTTTCTTT. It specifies CASSFDRITEAFF.

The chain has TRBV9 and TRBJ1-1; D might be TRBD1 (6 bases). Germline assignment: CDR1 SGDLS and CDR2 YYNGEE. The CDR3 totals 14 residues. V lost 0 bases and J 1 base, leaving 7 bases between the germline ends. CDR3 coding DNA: TGTGCCAGCAGCGTAGGGGGGCCGAACACTGAAGCTTTCTTT. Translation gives CASSVGGPNTEAFF.

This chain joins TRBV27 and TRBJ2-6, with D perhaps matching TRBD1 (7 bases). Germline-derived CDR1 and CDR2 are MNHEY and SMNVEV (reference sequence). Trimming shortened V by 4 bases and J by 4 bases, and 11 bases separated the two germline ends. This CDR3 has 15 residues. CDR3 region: CASSSRGAGANVLTF. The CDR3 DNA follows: TGTGCCAGCAGTTCCAGGGGGGCCGGGGCCAACGTCCTGACTTTC.

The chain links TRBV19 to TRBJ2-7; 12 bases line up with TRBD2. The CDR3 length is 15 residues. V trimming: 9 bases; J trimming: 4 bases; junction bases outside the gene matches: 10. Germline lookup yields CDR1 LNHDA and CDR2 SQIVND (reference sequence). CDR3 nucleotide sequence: TGTGCCAGCCTTCTAGCGGGAGGGAGCGGGTACGAGCAGTACTTC. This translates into CASLLAGGSGYEQYF.

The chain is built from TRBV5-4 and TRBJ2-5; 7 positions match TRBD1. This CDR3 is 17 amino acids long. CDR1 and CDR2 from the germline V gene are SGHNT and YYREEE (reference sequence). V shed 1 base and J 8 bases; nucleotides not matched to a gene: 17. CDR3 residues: CASSLLSTGEGVGTQYF. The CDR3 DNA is TGTGCCAGCAGCTTGCTTTCTACAGGGGAAGGAGTGGGAACCCAGTACTTC.

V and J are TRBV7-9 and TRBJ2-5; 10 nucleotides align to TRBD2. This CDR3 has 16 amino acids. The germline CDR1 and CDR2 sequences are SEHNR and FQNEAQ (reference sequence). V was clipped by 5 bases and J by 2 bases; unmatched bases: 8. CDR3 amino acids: CASSPSRAGGQETQYF. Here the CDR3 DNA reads TGTGCCAGCAGCCCCTCCCGAGCGGGGGGGCAAGAGACCCAGTACTTC.